Sequencing of this T cell receptor beta chain was carried out in a study of T cell repertoires in cytomegalovirus infection. Across the study: Both a matching HLA type and CMV infection were indicated by public TCR beta signatures.

TCRdb re-called the reads through MiXCR, storing one row per CDR3 protein. Here the sample spans approximately 180,000 distinct CDR3 sequences, approximately 19% being singletons. With 1 base removed from V and 0 bases from J, the gap between germline ends came to 10 bases. This CDR3 is 15 amino acids long. Germline V gene data show CDR1 as SGHVS and CDR2 as FNYEAQ. The TCR originated in a human donor in good health (CMV status not recorded). Some clones in this sample may be carry-over from other donors' samples. The chain is built from TRBV7-6 and TRBJ2-7; D is unclear. Source material: PBMCs. The CDR3 DNA reads as TGTGCCAGCAGCTTAGGGCAGGCGCTCTCCTACGAGCAGTACTTC. It is translated as CASSLGQALSYEQYF.